Shown below are 20 T cell receptor beta chains from a single sample sequenced in a study of T cells in Graves' hyperthyroidism and ophthalmopathy. From RNA transcripts, TCR beta CDR3 regions were amplified. A set of HTBI primers served as the primers for a first-round RT-PCR of the TCR CDR3. TCRdb used MiXCR to reprocess the multiplex PCR reads, holding one entry per CDR3 protein. This repertoire shows fewer than 550,000 distinct CDR3 sequences, around 22% found once; its top ten account for 11%. The sample comprised blood. The receptors originated from a woman aged 25-40 years with Graves' ophthalmopathy.

This clonotype showed up many times. V usage is TRBV7-2 and J usage is TRBJ1-1; unclear D gene. Looked up from germline, CDR1 is SGHTA and CDR2 is FQGNSA. V lost 5 bases and J lost 6, with 10 bases in between. The CDR3 is 12 residues long. CDR3: CASSLHSAEAFF. DNA of the CDR3: TGTGCCAGCAGCCTACACTCGGCTGAAGCTTTCTTT.

V gene TRBV6-2 or TRBV6-3 combines with J gene TRBJ2-7; D is possibly TRBD2 (6 bases). The ends were cut back, 5 bases at V and 11 bases at J, with 40 bases in the middle. Looked up from germline, CDR1 is MNHEY and CDR2 is SVGEGT. The CDR3 runs to 20 residues. CDR3 in amino acids: CASSPREYTGGNSRQEKKYF. In nucleotides, the CDR3 is TGTGCCAGCAGTCCCCGGGAGTATACAGGTGGAAACTCACGGCAGGAAAAGAAGTACTTC.

Regarding this clonotype: A read error may explain this, as a much larger clone is one base away. This chain links TRBV7-2 with TRBJ2-7; the D gene is possibly TRBD1 (6 bases). Germline CDR1 and CDR2: SGHTA and FQGNSA. This CDR3 is built from 15 residues. The CDR3, as DNA: TGTGCCAGCAGTTTAAGTTGGGACAACGCCTACGAGCAGTGCTTC. This sequence encodes CASSLSWDNAYEQCF.

Ten or more counts support this clonotype. V and J are TRBV6-2 or TRBV6-3 and TRBJ1-1; D gene unclear. Trimming removed 8 bases from V and 9 bases from J, with 22 bases in between. Per the germline V gene, CDR1 is MNHEY and CDR2 is SVGEGT. CDR3 size: 14 residues. The CDR3, as DNA: TGTGCCAGCGTTCCCGGACCGGGTATTGATCAAGCTTTCTTT. This encodes CASVPGPGIDQAFF.

The chain carries TRBV20-1 and TRBJ1-2; no reliable D call. The CDR3 loop spans 11 amino acids. Germline assignment: CDR1 DFQATT and CDR2 SNEGSKA (reference sequence). CDR3 nucleotide sequence: TGCAGCGGAAAGACGGAAGAAGGCTACACCTTC. Amino acids: CSGKTEEGYTF.

This clonotype was seen many times. The rearrangement links TRBV27 to TRBJ1-3; D ambiguous. The CDR3 runs to 13 residues. Germline V gene sequence: CDR1 MNHEY, CDR2 SMNVEV (reference sequence). The germline V and J ends were trimmed by 5 bases and 8 bases, with 13 bases remaining between them. DNA of the CDR3: TGTGCCAGCAGTCTTTACACCGGGGACACCATATATTTT. Protein: CASSLYTGDTIYF.

This clonotype came up a few times. The V and J genes are TRBV18 and TRBJ1-3; possible D gene TRBD1, 6 bases. The germline gives CDR1 KGHSH, CDR2 LQKENI. V was trimmed by 2 bases and J by 0 bases, leaving 14 bases between them. The CDR3 has 17 amino acids. In DNA, the CDR3 is TGTGCCAGCTCACCATACGACAGGCTGAGCTCTGGAAACACCATATATTTT. The encoded protein is CASSPYDRLSSGNTIYF.

As to this clonotype: The CDR3 end shows no conserved phenylalanine or tryptophan, and so a read error is likely. The limits of the CDR3 on the DNA are not certain, so only TCRdb's listed CDR3 is given. The rearrangement joins TRBV6-2 or TRBV6-3 to TRBJ1-5; the table's D gene call, TRBD1, was not cross checked with the DNA. Inclusive of both ends, the CDR3 amounts to 14 amino acids. In germline, CDR1 is MNHEY, CDR2 SVGEGT. The CDR3 spells CASSYDSINQPQQL.

This clonotype has a handful of counts. This chain joins TRBV7-2 and TRBJ1-5; 7 nucleotides align to TRBD1. There are 15 residues in the CDR3. J was trimmed by 3 bases and V by 3 bases; bases with no gene match: 5. CDR1 is SGHTA, CDR2 FQGNSA, per germline. CDR3 DNA: TGTGCCAGCAGCTTGAGGACAGGTGTCAATCAGCCCCAGCATTTT. It is translated as CASSLRTGVNQPQHF.

Ten or more counts support this clonotype. The chain combines TRBV11-2 with TRBJ1-1; D is perhaps TRBD1 (6 bases). V lost 5 bases and J 3 bases, leaving 19 bases between the germline ends. Per germline, CDR1 SGHAT and CDR2 FQNNGV. This CDR3 contains 16 residues. CDR3 in amino acids: CASSPRVSQGYTEAFF. CDR3 in DNA: TGTGCCAGCAGCCCAAGGGTCTCACAGGGTTACACTGAAGCTTTCTTT.

This rearrangement joins TRBV7-9 to TRBJ1-1; D ambiguous. Germline V gene sequence: CDR1 SEHNR, CDR2 FQNEAQ (reference sequence). The CDR3 contains 11 residues. Trimming stripped 5 bases from V and 11 bases from J, with 12 bases between. CDR3 nucleotides: TGTGCCAGCAGCCTTTTAATGACTGCTTTCTTT. It codes for CASSLLMTAFF.

This clonotype was counted many times. V is TRBV15 and J is TRBJ1-3; 8 nucleotides match TRBD1. Trimming at V came to 1 base and at J to 8 bases, leaving 10 bases not matched to a gene. Germline CDR1 LNHNV, CDR2 YYDKDF (reference sequence). CDR3 size: 16 residues. In nucleotides, the CDR3 is TGTGCCACCAGCAGAGCCCTCCGGACAGGGTATGACACCATATATTTT. Protein product: CATSRALRTGYDTIYF.

The V call is TRBV25-1, the J call TRBJ2-7, with TRBD2 as a possible D gene (5 bases). Trimming cost V 4 bases and J 8 bases, with 24 bases left between them. The CDR3 is made up of 16 amino acids. The germline CDR1 and CDR2 sequences are MGHDK and SYGVNS. The CDR3 spells CASSVVGKGYPIKQYF. The CDR3 coding sequence is TGTGCCAGCAGTGTTGTCGGGAAGGGCTACCCTATCAAGCAGTACTTC.

J is TRBJ1-5 and V is TRBV2; 7 bases are a match to TRBD1. The CDR3 extends over 17 amino acids. Germline V lookup: CDR1 SNHLY, CDR2 FYNNEI. The J segment lost 3 bases and the V segment lost 6 bases, leaving 14 bases of the junction unmatched. The CDR3 region is CASRNGAGTASNQPQHF. CDR3 coding DNA: TGTGCCAGCAGAAATGGGGCCGGGACAGCTTCCAATCAGCCCCAGCATTTT.

This clonotype was detected ten times or more. The gene calls are TRBV18 and TRBJ1-2; 7 bases agree with TRBD1. Germline-derived CDR1 and CDR2 are KGHSH and LQKENI. CDR3 length: 15 amino acids. Trimming removed 4 bases from V and 0 bases from J; junction bases left unmatched: 5. CDR3 sequence reads: CASSLGTAPNYGYTF. In DNA, the CDR3 is TGTGCCAGCTCACTCGGGACAGCCCCTAACTATGGCTACACCTTC.

This clonotype has a handful of counts. J is TRBJ1-3 and V is TRBV6-1, with TRBD1 as a possible D gene (5 bases). Deletions cut 3 bases from V and 2 bases from J, with 8 bases between. This CDR3 is 14 amino acids long. Germline V CDR1 and CDR2: MNHNS, SASEGT. The CDR3 region has the DNA TGTGCCAGCAGTGACGCGACAGCTGGAAACACCATATATTTT. As protein: CASSDATAGNTIYF.

This clonotype was seen many times. The chain links TRBV28 to TRBJ1-5; 8 nucleotides agree with TRBD1. Germline trimming cut 3 bases from V and 5 bases from J; bases unmatched to any gene: 3. Germline V gene data show CDR1 as MDHEN and CDR2 as SYDVKM. The length of the CDR3 is 14 residues. The CDR3: CASSFGTGYQPQHF. DNA for the CDR3: TGTGCCAGCAGTTTCGGGACAGGCTATCAGCCCCAGCATTTT.

The chain carries TRBV6-2 or TRBV6-3 and TRBJ2-2; the match to TRBD1 covers 8 bases. The CDR3 spans 16 residues. Germline V gene sequence: CDR1 MNHEY, CDR2 SVGEGT. V lost 4 bases to trimming and J lost 1 base; unmatched junction nucleotides: 5. CDR3 in DNA: TGTGCCAGCAGTTCACAGGGGGTGATGAACACCGGGGAGCTGTTTTTT. This gives the protein CASSSQGVMNTGELFF.

This clonotype came up many times. The V gene is TRBV27, the J gene TRBJ2-7; 10 bases match TRBD1. With V trimmed by 2 bases and J by 5 bases, 6 bases remained unmatched. This CDR3 is 15 amino acids long. Germline assignment: CDR1 MNHEY and CDR2 SMNVEV (reference sequence). The CDR3 here is CASSLPGQGMDEQYF. The CDR3 region has the DNA TGTGCCAGCAGTTTACCGGGACAGGGGATGGACGAGCAGTACTTC.

About this clonotype: One end of the junction does not line up with germline, which may come from a read error. The chain links TRBV12-3 or TRBV12-4 to TRBJ2-2; a possible D gene is TRBD2 (6 bases). The CDR3 is 12 residues long. The CDR3 reads CASIHSFRELFF. The CDR3 DNA is TGTGCCAGCATCCACTCTTTCCGGGAGCTGTTCTTT.